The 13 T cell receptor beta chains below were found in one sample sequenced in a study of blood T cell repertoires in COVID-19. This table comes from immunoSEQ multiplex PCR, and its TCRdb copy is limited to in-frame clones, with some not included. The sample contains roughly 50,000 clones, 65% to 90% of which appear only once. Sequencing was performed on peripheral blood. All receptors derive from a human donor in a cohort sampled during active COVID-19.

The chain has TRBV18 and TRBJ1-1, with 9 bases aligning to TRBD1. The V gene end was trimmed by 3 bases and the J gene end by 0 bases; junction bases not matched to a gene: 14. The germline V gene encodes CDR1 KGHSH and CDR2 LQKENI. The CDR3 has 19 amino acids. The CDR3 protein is CASSPGTGGAYRLNTEAFF. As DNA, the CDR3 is TGTGCCAGCTCACCTGGAACAGGGGGCGCTTACCGATTGAACACTGAAGCTTTCTTT.

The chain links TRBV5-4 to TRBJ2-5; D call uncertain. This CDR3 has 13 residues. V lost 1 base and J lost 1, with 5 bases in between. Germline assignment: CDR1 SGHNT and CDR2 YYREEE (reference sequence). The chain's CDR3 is CASSLPFQETQYF. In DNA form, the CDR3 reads TGTGCCAGCAGCTTGCCGTTCCAAGAGACCCAGTACTTC.

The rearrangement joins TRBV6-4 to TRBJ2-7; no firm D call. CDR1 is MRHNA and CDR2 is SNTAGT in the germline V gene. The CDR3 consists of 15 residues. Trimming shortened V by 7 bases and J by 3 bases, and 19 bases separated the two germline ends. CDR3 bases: TGTGCCAGCACCATTCTGCTCAGGCCGAACTACGAGCAGTACTTC. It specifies CASTILLRPNYEQYF.

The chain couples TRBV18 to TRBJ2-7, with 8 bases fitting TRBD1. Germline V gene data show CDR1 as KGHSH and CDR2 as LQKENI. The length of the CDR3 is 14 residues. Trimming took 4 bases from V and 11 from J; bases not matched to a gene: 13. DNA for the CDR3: TGTGCCAGCTCACAAGACGCAACCAGGGGGCGGGAGTACTTC. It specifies CASSQDATRGREYF.

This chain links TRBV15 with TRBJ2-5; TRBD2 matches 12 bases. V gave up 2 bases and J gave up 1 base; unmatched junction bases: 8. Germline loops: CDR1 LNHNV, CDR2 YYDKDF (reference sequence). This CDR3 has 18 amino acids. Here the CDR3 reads CATSRRLAGAGSQETQYF. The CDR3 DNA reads TGTGCCACCAGCAGACGACTAGCGGGGGCCGGGAGCCAAGAGACCCAGTACTTC.

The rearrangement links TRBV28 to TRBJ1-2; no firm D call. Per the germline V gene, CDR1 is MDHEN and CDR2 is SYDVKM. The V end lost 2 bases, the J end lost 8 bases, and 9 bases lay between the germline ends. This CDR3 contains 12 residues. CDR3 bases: TGTGCCAGCAGTTTAAGATGGGAGGGCTACACCTTC. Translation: CASSLRWEGYTF.

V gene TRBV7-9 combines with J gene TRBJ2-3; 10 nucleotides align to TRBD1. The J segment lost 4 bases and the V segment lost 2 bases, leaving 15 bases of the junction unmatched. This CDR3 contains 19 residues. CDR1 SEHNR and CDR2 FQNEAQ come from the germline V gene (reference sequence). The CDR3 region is CASSLFPRTRDRGPDTQYF. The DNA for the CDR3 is TGTGCCAGCAGCTTATTCCCACGGACCCGGGACAGGGGCCCAGATACGCAGTATTTT.

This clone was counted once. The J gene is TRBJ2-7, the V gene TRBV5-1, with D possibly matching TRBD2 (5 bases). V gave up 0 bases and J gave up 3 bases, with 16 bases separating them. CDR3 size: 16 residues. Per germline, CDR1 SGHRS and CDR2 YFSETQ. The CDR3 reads CASSLDGRVSVYEQYF. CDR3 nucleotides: TGCGCCAGCAGCTTGGATGGGCGGGTTTCGGTCTACGAGCAGTACTTC.

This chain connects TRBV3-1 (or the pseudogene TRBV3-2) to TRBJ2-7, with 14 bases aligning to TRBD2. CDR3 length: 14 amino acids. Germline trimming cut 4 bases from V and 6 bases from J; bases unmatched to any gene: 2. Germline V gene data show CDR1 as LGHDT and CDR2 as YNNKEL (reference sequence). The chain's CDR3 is CASSPGLAGGEQYF. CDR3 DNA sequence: TGTGCCAGCAGCCCCGGACTAGCGGGAGGCGAGCAGTACTTC.

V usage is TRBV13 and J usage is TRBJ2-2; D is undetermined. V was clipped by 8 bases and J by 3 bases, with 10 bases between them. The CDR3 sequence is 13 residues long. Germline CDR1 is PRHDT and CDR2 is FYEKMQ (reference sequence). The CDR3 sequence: CASALQDTGELFF. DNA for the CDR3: TGTGCCAGCGCCCTTCAGGACACCGGGGAGCTGTTTTTT.

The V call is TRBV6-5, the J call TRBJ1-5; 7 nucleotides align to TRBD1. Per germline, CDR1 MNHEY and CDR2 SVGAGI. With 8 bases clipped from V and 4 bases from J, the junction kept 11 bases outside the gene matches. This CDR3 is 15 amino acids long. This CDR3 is CASSSAGRGNQPQHF. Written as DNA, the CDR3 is TGTGCCAGCTCTTCGGCGGGCAGGGGGAATCAGCCCCAGCATTTT.

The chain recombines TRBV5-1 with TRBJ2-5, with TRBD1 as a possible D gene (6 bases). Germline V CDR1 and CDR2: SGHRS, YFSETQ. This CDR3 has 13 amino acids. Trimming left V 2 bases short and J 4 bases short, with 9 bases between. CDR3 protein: CASSLQGRETQYF. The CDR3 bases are TGCGCCAGCAGCTTACAGGGTCGAGAGACCCAGTACTTC.

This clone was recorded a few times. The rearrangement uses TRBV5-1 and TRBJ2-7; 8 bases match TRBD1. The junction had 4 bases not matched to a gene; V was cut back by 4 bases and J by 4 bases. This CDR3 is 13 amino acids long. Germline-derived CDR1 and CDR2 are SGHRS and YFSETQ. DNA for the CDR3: TGCGCCAGCAGCCTCGACAGGGGATACGAGCAGTACTTC. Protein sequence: CASSLDRGYEQYF.